This TCR beta chain was captured in a study of T cells in Graves' hyperthyroidism and ophthalmopathy. Amplification of TCR beta CDR3 regions used RNA as the template. Using the HTBI primer set, a first-round RT-PCR was run on the TCR CDR3. One entry per CDR3 protein, called by TCRdb with MiXCR from the multiplex PCR reads. This repertoire shows fewer than 500,000 distinct CDR3 sequences, 14% to 15% found once; its top ten account for about 13%. Criteria for exclusion of patients were uncontrolled infection, other autoimmune disease, pregnancy or lactation. This CDR3 is 14 amino acids long. Trimming left V 0 bases short and J 7 bases short, with 9 bases between. The V gene's germline CDR1 is MNHEY and CDR2 SVGAGI. This clonotype was picked up many times.

This TCR came from a man younger than 30 with Graves' ophthalmopathy. Sequenced material: blood. V usage is TRBV6-5 and J usage is TRBJ2-2; D may be TRBD2 (6 bases). CDR3 sequence: CASSYSPGSGELFF. The CDR3 DNA sequence: TGTGCCAGCAGTTACTCGCCCGGGAGCGGGGAGCTGTTTTTT.